The 28 T cell receptor beta chains in this list originate from one sample, sequenced in a study of CD8 T cells in ankylosing spondylitis. TCRdb re-derived calls from the 5' RACE reads in MiXCR, one entry per CDR3 protein. The table records 150,000 or so distinct CDR3 sequences, about 9.9% of them present only once. The sequencing input was blood, either unsorted or a sorted T cell fraction (not recorded which). All receptors come from a male donor with ankylosing spondylitis or in good health (not recorded which).

In its sample, this clonotype was seen a few times. CDR3 nucleotide sequence: TGTGCCAGCAATGGACAAGCTAATGAAAAACTGTTTTTT. Translation gives CASNGQANEKLFF. V usage is TRBV2 and J usage is TRBJ1-4; perhaps TRBD1 as D (5 bases). This CDR3 has 13 amino acids. Trimming took off 7 bases at V and 3 bases at J, with 9 bases between the two ends. Germline V gene data show CDR1 as SNHLY and CDR2 as FYNNEI.

The table lists this clonotype with a few counts. The chain combines TRBV12-3 or TRBV12-4 with TRBJ2-7; D possibly corresponds to TRBD1 (5 bases). There are 13 residues in the CDR3. Trimming left V 6 bases short and J 2 bases short, with 11 bases between. CDR3 amino acids: CASRPTGAYEQYF. CDR3 nucleotide sequence: TGTGCCAGCAGGCCTACAGGAGCCTACGAGCAGTACTTC.

The genes are TRBV20-1 and TRBJ2-3, with 8 bases aligning to TRBD2. The CDR3 covers 15 residues. V lost 7 bases and J lost 1; bases outside the gene matches: 10. Germline CDR1 reads DFQATT; CDR2 reads SNEGSKA (reference sequence). In DNA, the CDR3 is TGCAGTGGGACGGTCGCGACTAGCGGCACAGATACGCAGTATTTT. It yields the protein CSGTVATSGTDTQYF.

This clonotype was recorded many times. The rearrangement joins TRBV10-1 to TRBJ2-4; 7 bases line up with TRBD1. CDR1 and CDR2 from the germline V gene are WNHNN and SYGVQD (reference sequence). This CDR3 region has 12 residues. V was pared by 8 bases and J by 3 bases, with 1 base of the junction left unmatched. The CDR3 sequence is CASGQVKNIQYF. For the CDR3, the DNA is TGCGCCAGCGGACAGGTCAAAAACATTCAGTACTTC.

This clonotype has ten or more counts. The chain carries TRBV15 and TRBJ1-4; no firm D call. CDR1 is LNHNV, CDR2 YYDKDF, per germline (reference sequence). This CDR3 has 14 residues. Trimming left V 2 bases short and J 4 bases short, with 8 bases between. The CDR3 region is CATSRIAINEKLFF. Here the CDR3 DNA reads TGTGCCACCAGCAGAATCGCGATTAATGAAAAACTGTTTTTT. Combining the CDR3 with reference TRBV15 and TRBJ1-4 gives the whole variable domain DAMVIQNPRYQVTQFGKPVTLSCSQTLNHNVMYWYQQKSSQAPKLLFHYYDKDFNNEADTPDNFQSRRPNTSFCFLDIRSPGLGDTAMYLCATSRIAINEKLFFGSGTQLSVL.

This clonotype appeared a few times. The chain uses TRBV20-1 and TRBJ1-2; 8 bases agree with TRBD1. Germline CDR1 DFQATT, CDR2 SNEGSKA (reference sequence). The CDR3 extends over 15 amino acids. Trimming took 3 bases from V and 7 from J; bases not matched to a gene: 13. This chain's CDR3 is CSASPTGATLAGYTF. Here the CDR3 DNA reads TGCAGTGCTAGTCCGACAGGGGCCACGTTAGCTGGCTACACCTTC.

This clonotype appeared a few times. The chain recombines TRBV12-3 or TRBV12-4 with TRBJ2-7; TRBD1 aligns across 10 bases. The J segment lost 2 bases and the V segment lost 4 bases, leaving 5 bases of the junction unmatched. The CDR3 totals 15 residues. The CDR3 sequence is CASSYRTGGTYEQYF. CDR3 DNA sequence: TGTGCCAGCAGTTACCGGACAGGGGGGACCTACGAGCAGTACTTC.

This clonotype has a count of ten or more. The rearrangement uses TRBV20-1 and TRBJ1-1, with D unclear. The CDR3 loop spans 13 amino acids. Trimming removed 3 bases at V and 1 base at J, with 9 bases between. Germline V gene lookup returns CDR1 DFQATT and CDR2 SNEGSKA (reference sequence). The CDR3 region has the DNA TGCAGTGCTAGTTCCCCCTCGAACACTGAAGCTTTCTTT. Amino acids: CSASSPSNTEAFF.

The chain has TRBV5-1 and TRBJ2-1; 11 nucleotides line up with TRBD1. The CDR3 runs 15 residues. V shed 2 bases, J shed 3 bases, and the junction held 1 base outside the gene matches. Germline CDR1 is SGHRS and CDR2 is YFSETQ. The CDR3 is CASSFGTGGYNEQFF. The CDR3, as DNA: TGCGCCAGCAGCTTTGGGACAGGGGGCTACAATGAGCAGTTCTTC.

This clonotype was detected ten times or more. This chain uses TRBV5-8 with TRBJ2-2, with a possible D match to TRBD2 (7 bases). The V gene lost 5 bases and the J gene lost 3 bases, with 17 bases spanning the gap. CDR3 length: 16 amino acids. Germline V gives CDR1 SGHTS, CDR2 YDEGEE. The CDR3 DNA reads as TGTGCCAGCAGTCCCCTCCGGGGGGCGCACACCGGGGAGCTGTTTTTT. Protein product: CASSPLRGAHTGELFF. The full variable domain, rest sourced from reference TRBV5-8 and TRBJ2-2, is EAGVTQSPTHLIKTRGQQATLRCSPISGHTSVYWYQQALGLGLQFLLWYDEGEERNRGNFPPRFSGRQFPNYSSELNVNALELEDSALYLCASSPLRGAHTGELFFGEGSRLTVL.

The sample holds many counts of this clonotype. The rearrangement uses TRBV11-2 and TRBJ2-7; tentatively, D is TRBD2 (6 bases). This CDR3 has 14 amino acids. V was clipped by 4 bases and J by 3 bases, with 13 bases between them. CDR1 and CDR2 from the germline V gene are SGHAT and FQNNGV. The CDR3 loop is CASSWTTKLYEQYF. In DNA form, the CDR3 reads TGTGCCAGCAGCTGGACTACCAAACTCTACGAGCAGTACTTC.

This clonotype was counted only a few times. The chain links TRBV7-2 to TRBJ1-2; D gene uncertain. Trimming took 0 bases from V and 3 from J, leaving 11 bases between them. The germline V gene has CDR1 SGHTA and CDR2 FQGNSA. The CDR3 is made up of 15 amino acids. CDR3 sequence reads: CASSLAGRSDYGYTF. The CDR3 bases are TGTGCCAGCAGCTTAGCGGGAAGGTCCGACTATGGCTACACCTTC.

At least ten counts were recorded for this clonotype. The chain is built from TRBV20-1 and TRBJ2-5; D is perhaps TRBD2 (6 bases). The CDR3 runs to 13 residues. V was trimmed by 4 bases and J by 3 bases, leaving 12 bases between them. Germline V gives CDR1 DFQATT, CDR2 SNEGSKA (reference sequence). CDR3 protein: CSAKPGLKETQYF. The CDR3 region has the DNA TGCAGTGCTAAACCGGGACTTAAAGAGACCCAGTACTTC.

The CDR3 DNA reads TGTGCCAGCAGCTTAGGACTAGCGGGACCCGATGAGCAGTTCTTC. Protein: CASSLGLAGPDEQFF. This sequence joins TRBV11-3 and TRBJ2-1; the match to TRBD2 covers 11 bases. V shed 1 base, J shed 8 bases, and the junction held 4 bases outside the gene matches. The CDR3 contains 15 residues. Germline V gene sequence: CDR1 SGHNT, CDR2 YENEEA.

The chain couples TRBV7-2 to TRBJ1-2, with 10 bases fitting TRBD1. This CDR3 has 13 residues. Germline V gene sequence: CDR1 SGHTA, CDR2 FQGNSA. J was trimmed by 8 bases and V by 5 bases; bases with no gene match: 5. CDR3: CASSPGQGVGYTF. In nucleotides, the CDR3 is TGTGCCAGCAGCCCCGGACAGGGGGTAGGCTACACCTTC.

In this sample, this clonotype turned up a few times. The rearrangement links TRBV28 to TRBJ2-7, with D perhaps matching TRBD2 (5 bases). This CDR3 is built from 15 residues. Between the trimmed V and J ends, which lost 3 bases and 2 bases, there was a span of 14 bases. Germline lookup yields CDR1 MDHEN and CDR2 SYDVKM. The CDR3: CASSLPPGSTYEQYF. The DNA of the CDR3 is TGTGCCAGCAGTTTGCCCCCGGGGAGCACCTACGAGCAGTACTTC.

The sample holds a few counts of this clonotype. The V and J genes are TRBV11-3 and TRBJ2-1; D may be TRBD2 (5 bases). This CDR3 spans 15 amino acids. With 1 base removed from V and 7 bases from J, the gap between germline ends came to 14 bases. Germline V gene lookup returns CDR1 SGHNT and CDR2 YENEEA. Here the CDR3 reads CASSLAGRVGNEQFF. The CDR3 DNA is TGTGCCAGCAGCTTAGCGGGAAGGGTCGGTAATGAGCAGTTCTTC.

This clonotype has just a few counts. V is TRBV10-2 and J is TRBJ1-6, with a possible D match to TRBD1 (6 bases). CDR1 is WSHSY, CDR2 SAAADI, per germline. CDR3 length equals 18 residues. V shed 2 bases and J shed 5 bases, with 19 bases lying between them. CDR3 region: CASSENLGGAGDNSPLHF. Here the CDR3 DNA reads TGCGCCAGCAGTGAGAATCTGGGGGGCGCGGGTGATAATTCACCCCTCCACTTT.

The table lists this clonotype with a few counts. V is TRBV6-5 and J is TRBJ2-1, with TRBD2 matching 11 bases. V lost 4 bases and J lost 3; bases outside the gene matches: 5. The CDR3 is 16 residues long. The germline gives CDR1 MNHEY, CDR2 SVGAGI. DNA for the CDR3: TGTGCCAGCAGTTCCTTAGCGGGGGGGCTCTACAATGAGCAGTTCTTC. This translates into CASSSLAGGLYNEQFF.

The J gene is TRBJ2-1, the V gene TRBV7-2; 9 nucleotides agree with TRBD1. This CDR3 spans 16 amino acids. CDR1 SGHTA and CDR2 FQGNSA come from the germline V gene. Trimming cost V 5 bases and J 6 bases; bases outside gene matches: 11. The CDR3 nucleotides are TGTGCCAGCAGCCCCGGACAGGGGTTCGTATTCAATGAGCAGTTCTTC. It specifies CASSPGQGFVFNEQFF. The whole variable domain, filled in from reference TRBV7-2 and TRBJ2-1, reads GAGVSQSPSNKVTEKGKDVELRCDPISGHTALYWYRQSLGQGLEFLIYFQGNSAPDKSGLPSDRFSAERTGGSVSTLTIQRTQQEDSAVYLCASSPGQGFVFNEQFFGPGTRLTVL.

This clonotype was picked up a small number of times. The chain is built from TRBV10-3 and TRBJ2-3, with 9 nucleotides matching TRBD1. V lost 6 bases to trimming and J lost 3 bases; unmatched junction nucleotides: 10. Germline assignment: CDR1 ENHRY and CDR2 SYGVKD. This CDR3 has 16 residues. The DNA of the CDR3 is TGTGCCATCAGCTCACAGGGGGCAAAGGGGACAGATACGCAGTATTTT. It encodes CAISSQGAKGTDTQYF.

This clonotype was picked up many times. V gene TRBV28 combines with J gene TRBJ2-7; 8 nucleotides match TRBD2. V gave up 7 bases and J gave up 7 bases; unmatched junction bases: 9. The CDR3 has 13 amino acids. Germline V gene sequence: CDR1 MDHEN, CDR2 SYDVKM. This CDR3 is CASMTILAEEQYF. Here the CDR3 DNA reads TGTGCCAGCATGACCATACTAGCGGAAGAGCAGTACTTC. Using reference TRBV28 and TRBJ2-7 for the parts outside the CDR3, the full variable domain is DVKVTQSSRYLVKRTGEKVFLECVQDMDHENMFWYRQDPGLGLRLIYFSYDVKMKEKGDIPEGYSVSREKKERFSLILESASTNQTSMYLCASMTILAEEQYFGPGTRLTVT.

This clonotype has a handful of counts. With a much larger clone just one base away, this may be a read error. The chain joins TRBV29-1 to TRBJ2-5, with 8 nucleotides matching TRBD1. CDR1 is SQVTM and CDR2 is ANQGSEA in the germline V gene. This CDR3 has 14 amino acids. The CDR3: CSVEKGQGREAQYF. The CDR3 region has the DNA TGCAGCGTTGAAAAAGGACAGGGTCGAGAGGCCCAGTACTTC.

This clonotype was recorded at least ten times. The V gene is TRBV12-3 or TRBV12-4, the J gene TRBJ2-7; TRBD2 matches 9 bases. The CDR3 totals 14 residues. Trimming at V came to 2 bases and at J to 2 bases, leaving 1 base not matched to a gene. CDR3 in DNA: TGTGCCAGCAGTTTATCTAGCGGGACCTACGAGCAGTACTTC. It specifies CASSLSSGTYEQYF.

V usage is TRBV4-3 and J usage is TRBJ2-4, with 13 positions matching TRBD2. Looked up from germline, CDR1 is LGHNA and CDR2 is YSLEER. CDR3 length: 18 residues. J gave up 0 bases and V 3 bases, and 5 bases lay outside the gene matches. The CDR3 coding sequence is TGCGCCAGCAGCCAGGGACTAGCGGGGATGGTAGCCAAAAACATTCAGTACTTC. Protein: CASSQGLAGMVAKNIQYF.

The chain links TRBV11-2 to TRBJ2-2; TRBD1 might be the D (7 bases). The CDR3 has 13 amino acids. CDR1 and CDR2 (germline): SGHAT, FQNNGV. The ends were cut back, 5 bases at V and 8 bases at J, with 12 bases in the middle. CDR3 in DNA: TGTGCCAGCAGCCCGACAGGGAGGGGGGAGCTGTTTTTT. It encodes CASSPTGRGELFF.

This clonotype was recorded at least ten times. The rearrangement links TRBV4-1 to TRBJ1-6; perhaps TRBD1 as D (5 bases). The CDR3 length is 15 residues. Germline V gene data show CDR1 as MGHRA and CDR2 as YSYEKL. V lost 4 bases, J lost 2 bases, and 9 bases lay in between. The CDR3 DNA is TGCGCCAGCAGCCCTGACAGTACCTATAATTCACCCCTCCACTTT. As protein: CASSPDSTYNSPLHF.

This rearrangement joins TRBV5-6 to TRBJ2-1; 11 nucleotides align to TRBD2. With V trimmed by 1 base and J by 8 bases, 5 bases remained unmatched. This CDR3 comprises 15 residues. Per germline, CDR1 SGHDT and CDR2 YYEEEE. The chain's CDR3 is CASSLKLAGAYEQFF. The CDR3 DNA reads TGTGCCAGCAGCTTGAAACTAGCGGGAGCCTATGAGCAGTTCTTC. Full variable domain (missing parts from reference TRBV5-6 and TRBJ2-1): DAGVTQSPTHLIKTRGQQVTLRCSPKSGHDTVSWYQQALGQGPQFIFQYYEEEERQRGNFPDRFSGHQFPNYSSELNVNALLLGDSALYLCASSLKLAGAYEQFFGPGTRLTVL.